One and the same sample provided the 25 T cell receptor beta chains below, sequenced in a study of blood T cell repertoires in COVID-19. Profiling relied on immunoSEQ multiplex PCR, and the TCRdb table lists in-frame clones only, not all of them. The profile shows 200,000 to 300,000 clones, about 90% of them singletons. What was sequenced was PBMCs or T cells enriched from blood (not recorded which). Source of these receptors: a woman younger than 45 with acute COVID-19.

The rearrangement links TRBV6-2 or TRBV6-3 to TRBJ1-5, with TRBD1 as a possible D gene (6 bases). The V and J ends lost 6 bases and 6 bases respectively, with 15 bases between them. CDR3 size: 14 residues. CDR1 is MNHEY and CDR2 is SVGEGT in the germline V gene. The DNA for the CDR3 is TGTGCCAGCAGCCGGACAGCCTCCCCTCAGCCCCAGCATTTT. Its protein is CASSRTASPQPQHF.

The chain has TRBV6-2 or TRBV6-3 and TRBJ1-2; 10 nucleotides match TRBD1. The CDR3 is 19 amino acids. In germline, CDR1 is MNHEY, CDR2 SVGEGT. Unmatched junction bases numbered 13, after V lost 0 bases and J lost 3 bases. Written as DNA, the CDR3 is TGTGCCAGCAGTTACTCATCCGCCCCCGAAGGGACAGGGGACTATGGCTACACCTTC. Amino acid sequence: CASSYSSAPEGTGDYGYTF.

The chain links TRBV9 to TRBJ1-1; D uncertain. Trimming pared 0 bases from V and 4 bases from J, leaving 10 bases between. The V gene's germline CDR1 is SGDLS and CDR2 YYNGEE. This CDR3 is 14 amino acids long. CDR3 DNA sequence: TGTGCCAGCAGCGTAGAACATTTACCCACTGAAGCTTTCTTT. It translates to CASSVEHLPTEAFF.

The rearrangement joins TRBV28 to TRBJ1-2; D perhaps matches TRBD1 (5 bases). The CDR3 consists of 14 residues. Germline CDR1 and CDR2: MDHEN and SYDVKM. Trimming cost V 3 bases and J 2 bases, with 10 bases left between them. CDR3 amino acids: CASSFGGTNYGYTF. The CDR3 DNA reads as TGTGCCAGCAGTTTTGGGGGGACCAACTATGGCTACACCTTC.

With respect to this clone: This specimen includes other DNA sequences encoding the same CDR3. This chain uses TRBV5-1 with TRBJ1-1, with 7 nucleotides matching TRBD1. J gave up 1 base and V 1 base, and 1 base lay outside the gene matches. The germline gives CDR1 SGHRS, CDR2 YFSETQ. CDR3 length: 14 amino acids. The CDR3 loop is CASSLRQGNTEAFF. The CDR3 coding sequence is TGCGCCAGCAGCTTGCGACAGGGGAACACTGAAGCTTTCTTT.

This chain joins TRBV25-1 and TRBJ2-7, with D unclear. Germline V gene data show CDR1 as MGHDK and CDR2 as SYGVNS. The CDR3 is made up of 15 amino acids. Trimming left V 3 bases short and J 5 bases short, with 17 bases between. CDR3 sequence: CASSEATSPYHEQYF. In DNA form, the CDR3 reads TGTGCCAGCAGTGAGGCGACATCGCCTTACCACGAGCAGTACTTC.

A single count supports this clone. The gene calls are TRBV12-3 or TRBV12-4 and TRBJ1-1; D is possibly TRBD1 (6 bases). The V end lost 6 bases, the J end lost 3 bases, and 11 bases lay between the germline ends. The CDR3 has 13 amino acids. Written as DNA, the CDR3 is TGTGCCAGCAGGGGAGGGGGGTACACTGAAGCTTTCTTT. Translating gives CASRGGGYTEAFF.

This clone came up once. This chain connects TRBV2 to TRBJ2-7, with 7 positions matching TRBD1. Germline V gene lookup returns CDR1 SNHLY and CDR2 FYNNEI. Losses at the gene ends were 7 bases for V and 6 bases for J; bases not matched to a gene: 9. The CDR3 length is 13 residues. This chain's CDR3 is CASTIEGAREQYF. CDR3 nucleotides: TGTGCCAGCACCATAGAGGGGGCCCGCGAGCAGTACTTC. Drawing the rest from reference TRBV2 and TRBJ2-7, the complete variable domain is EPEVTQTPSHQVTQMGQEVILRCVPISNHLYFYWYRQILGQKVEFLVSFYNNEISEKSEIFDDQFSVERPDGSNFTLKIRSTKLEDSAMYFCASTIEGAREQYFGPGTRLTVT.

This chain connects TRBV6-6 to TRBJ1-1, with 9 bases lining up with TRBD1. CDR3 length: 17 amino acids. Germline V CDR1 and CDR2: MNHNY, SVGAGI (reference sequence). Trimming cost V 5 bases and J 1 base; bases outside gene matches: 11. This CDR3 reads CASSPTGQGARNTEAFF. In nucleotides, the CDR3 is TGTGCCAGCAGTCCCACGGGACAGGGTGCGAGGAACACTGAAGCTTTCTTT.

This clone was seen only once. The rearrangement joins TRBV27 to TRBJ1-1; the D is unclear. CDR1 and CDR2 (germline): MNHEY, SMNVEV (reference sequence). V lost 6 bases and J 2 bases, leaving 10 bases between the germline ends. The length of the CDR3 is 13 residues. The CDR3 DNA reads TGTGCCAGCAGAGCGCGGGTAAACACTGAAGCTTTCTTT. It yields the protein CASRARVNTEAFF.

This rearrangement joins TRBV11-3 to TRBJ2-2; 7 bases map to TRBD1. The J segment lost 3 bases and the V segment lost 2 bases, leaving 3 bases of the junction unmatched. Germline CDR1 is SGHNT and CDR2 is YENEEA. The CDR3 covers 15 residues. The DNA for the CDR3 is TGTGCCAGCAGCTTAAGGACAGGACACACCGGGGAGCTGTTTTTT. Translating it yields CASSLRTGHTGELFF. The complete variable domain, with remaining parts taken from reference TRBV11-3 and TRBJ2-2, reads EAGVVQSPRYKIIEKKQPVAFWCNPISGHNTLYWYLQNLGQGPELLIRYENEEAVDDSQLPKDRFSAERLKGVDSTLKIQPAELGDSAVYLCASSLRTGHTGELFFGEGSRLTVL.

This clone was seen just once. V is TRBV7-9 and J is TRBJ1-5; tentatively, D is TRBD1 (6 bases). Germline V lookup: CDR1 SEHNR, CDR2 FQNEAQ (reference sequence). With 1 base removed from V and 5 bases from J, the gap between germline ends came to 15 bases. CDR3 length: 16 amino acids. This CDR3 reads CASSLGFTSGDQPQHF. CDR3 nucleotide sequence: TGTGCCAGCAGCTTAGGGTTCACCTCAGGGGATCAGCCCCAGCATTTT.

The chain's CDR3 is CARSLAAGRPTNEKLFF. CDR3 DNA: TGTGCCAGAAGCTTGGCAGCAGGGAGGCCAACTAATGAAAAACTGTTTTTT. The chain combines TRBV5-3 with TRBJ1-4; a weak D match, TRBD1 (5 bases). TRBV5-3 counts as an open reading frame of uncertain function. The CDR3 consists of 17 residues. V dropped 0 bases and J dropped 0 bases, with 12 bases sitting between them.

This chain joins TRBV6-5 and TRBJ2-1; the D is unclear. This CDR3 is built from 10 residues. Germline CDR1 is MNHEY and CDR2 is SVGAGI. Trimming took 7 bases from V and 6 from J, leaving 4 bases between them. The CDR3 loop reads CASTSNEQFF. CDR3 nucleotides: TGTGCCAGCACCTCCAATGAGCAGTTCTTC.

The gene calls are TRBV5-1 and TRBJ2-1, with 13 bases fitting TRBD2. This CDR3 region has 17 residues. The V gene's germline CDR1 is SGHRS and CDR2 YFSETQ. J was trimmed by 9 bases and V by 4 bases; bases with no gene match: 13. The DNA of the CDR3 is TGCGCCAGCAGCCTTCCGCCCGGGACTAGCGGGGAGAGTGAGCAGTTCTTC. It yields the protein CASSLPPGTSGESEQFF.

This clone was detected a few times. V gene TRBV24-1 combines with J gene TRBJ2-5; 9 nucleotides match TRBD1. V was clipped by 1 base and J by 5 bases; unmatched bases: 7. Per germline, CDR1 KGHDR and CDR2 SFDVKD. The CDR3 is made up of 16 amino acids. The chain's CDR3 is CATSDFRTGDVETQYF. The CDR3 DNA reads TGTGCCACCAGTGATTTTCGGACAGGGGACGTGGAGACCCAGTACTTC.

The CDR3 loop reads CASSQDHRGRGGYTF. CDR3 in DNA: TGTGCCAGCAGCCAAGATCACAGGGGGCGGGGTGGCTACACCTTC. This chain uses TRBV3-1 (or the pseudogene TRBV3-2) with TRBJ1-2; TRBD1 matches 9 bases. The J segment lost 7 bases and the V segment lost 0 bases, leaving 6 bases of the junction unmatched. The CDR3 sequence is 15 residues long. The germline gives CDR1 LGHDT, CDR2 YNNKEL (reference sequence).

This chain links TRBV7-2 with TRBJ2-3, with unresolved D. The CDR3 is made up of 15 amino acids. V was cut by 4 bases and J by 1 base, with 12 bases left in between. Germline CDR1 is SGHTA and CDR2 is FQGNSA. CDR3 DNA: TGTGCCAGCAGCTCAGATGGCTCAGGCACAGATACGCAGTATTTT. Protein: CASSSDGSGTDTQYF.

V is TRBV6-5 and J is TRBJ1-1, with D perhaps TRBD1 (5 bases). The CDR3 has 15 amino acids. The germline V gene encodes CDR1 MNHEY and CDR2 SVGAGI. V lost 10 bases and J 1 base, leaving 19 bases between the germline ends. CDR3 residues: CATRVTTQGNTEAFF. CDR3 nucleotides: TGTGCCACCAGGGTTACGACGCAGGGGAACACTGAAGCTTTCTTT.

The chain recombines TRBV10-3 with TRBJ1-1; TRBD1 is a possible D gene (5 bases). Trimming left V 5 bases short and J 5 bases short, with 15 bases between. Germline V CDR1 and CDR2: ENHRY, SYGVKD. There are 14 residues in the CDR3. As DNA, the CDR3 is TGTGCCATCAGTACGGCCCAAGGGGAAACTGAAGCTTTCTTT. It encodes CAISTAQGETEAFF.

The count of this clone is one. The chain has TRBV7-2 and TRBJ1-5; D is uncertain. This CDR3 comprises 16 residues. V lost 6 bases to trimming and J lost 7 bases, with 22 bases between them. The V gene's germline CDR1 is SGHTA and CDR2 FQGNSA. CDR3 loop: CASSLRWLQEGQPQHF. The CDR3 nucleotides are TGTGCCAGCAGTCTAAGGTGGCTTCAAGAGGGCCAGCCCCAGCATTTT. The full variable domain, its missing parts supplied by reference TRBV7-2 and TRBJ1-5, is GAGVSQSPSNKVTEKGKDVELRCDPISGHTALYWYRQSLGQGLEFLIYFQGNSAPDKSGLPSDRFSAERTGGSVSTLTIQRTQQEDSAVYLCASSLRWLQEGQPQHFGDGTRLSIL.

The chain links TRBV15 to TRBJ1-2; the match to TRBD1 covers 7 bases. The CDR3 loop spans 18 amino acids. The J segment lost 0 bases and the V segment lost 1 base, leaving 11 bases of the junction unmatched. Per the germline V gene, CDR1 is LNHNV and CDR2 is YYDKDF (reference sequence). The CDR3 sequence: CATSRGHTGANSNYGYTF. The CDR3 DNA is TGTGCCACCAGCAGAGGCCACACAGGGGCCAACTCTAACTATGGCTACACCTTC.

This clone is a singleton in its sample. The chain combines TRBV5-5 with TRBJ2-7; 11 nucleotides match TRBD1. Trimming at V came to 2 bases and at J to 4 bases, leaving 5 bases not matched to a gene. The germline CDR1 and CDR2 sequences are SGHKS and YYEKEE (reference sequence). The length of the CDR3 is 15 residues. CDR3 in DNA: TGTGCCAGCAGCTTCAGAGGACAGGGGGCTTACGAGCAGTACTTC. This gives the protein CASSFRGQGAYEQYF.

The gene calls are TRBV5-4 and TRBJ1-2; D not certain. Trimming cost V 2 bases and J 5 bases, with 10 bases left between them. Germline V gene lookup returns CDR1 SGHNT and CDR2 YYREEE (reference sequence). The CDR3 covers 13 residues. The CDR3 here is CASSFQEWYGYTF. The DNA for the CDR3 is TGTGCCAGCAGCTTTCAGGAATGGTATGGCTACACCTTC.

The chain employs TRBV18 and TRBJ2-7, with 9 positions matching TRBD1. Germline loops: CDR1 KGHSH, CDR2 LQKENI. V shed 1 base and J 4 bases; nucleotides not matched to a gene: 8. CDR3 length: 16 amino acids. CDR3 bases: TGTGCCAGCTCACCACTGAACCCCGGGACAGGGTACGAGCAGTACTTC. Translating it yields CASSPLNPGTGYEQYF.